This TCR beta chain stems from a study of blood T cell repertoires in COVID-19. In the study overall: The study drew acute and convalescent COVID-19 samples from the United States, Italy and Spain. Sources were T cells, B-cell-depleted T cells, or PBMCs; the material itself was cDNA or gDNA.

The CDR3 is made up of 15 amino acids. Germline V gene lookup returns CDR1 KGHDR and CDR2 SFDVKD. Trimming stripped 3 bases from V and 7 bases from J, with 15 bases between. Cohorts were based on clinical histories the participants reported. Methods used by the authors: Reference gene primer amplification gave estimated nucleated cell counts. This table comes from immunoSEQ multiplex PCR, and its TCRdb copy is limited to in-frame clones, with some not included. The V and J calls and clone size were taken over from that table, and D and trimming were inferred from the DNA. The sample holds some 300,000 clones, around 84% seen once. This clone has just one count.

Sequencing was performed on PBMCs or T cells enriched from blood (not recorded which). V is TRBV24-1 and J is TRBJ2-1, with D tentatively TRBD2 (6 bases). The clonotype comes from a man under 40 who had recovered from COVID-19. The chain's CDR3 is CATSDRASVNNEQFF. CDR3 coding DNA: TGTGCCACCAGTGATAGGGCTAGCGTAAATAATGAGCAGTTCTTC.